Included here is one TCR beta chain sequence, with context. The target antigen is unknown. This sample is part of a study of cytomegalovirus exposure and HLA in healthy donors. Study context: Earlier, fewer than 130 million unique TCR beta sequences were recovered from some 200 million T cells by an analysis. Falling in the Caucasian-associated ancestry cluster were about four fifths of some 400 genotyped donors.

The PCR was carried out with 60 Vbeta primers and 13 Jbeta primers. Repertoires were generated with immunoSEQ multiplex PCR, while TCRdb's copy carries only in-frame clones and drops some. Of 100,000 to 150,000 clones in the sample, more than 80% were seen once. The study, taken as a whole, reports: A missense variant in DCLRE1C was later tied to TCR beta V- and J-gene trimming.

The V segment lost 3 bases and the J segment 0 bases; nucleotides outside the gene matches: 2. CDR3 size: 14 residues. In germline, CDR1 is SQVTM, CDR2 ANQGSEA. The chain recombines TRBV29-1 with TRBJ2-1, with 7 positions matching TRBD2. This TCR derives from a man aged 35 to 55 in good health and CMV-seronegative. The sample consisted of PBMCs. The DNA of the CDR3 is TGCAGCGTTGACGGGGGGAGCTCCTACAATGAGCAGTTCTTC. It encodes CSVDGGSSYNEQFF.